The subject of this entry is one T cell receptor beta chain. Its antigen is unidentified. The time point was: healthy volunteer bleed at 6 weeks. Sequencing started from total RNA isolated from unfractionated whole blood. The sample belongs to a study of human T cells and chemical hapten exposure. Overall study: Yields of TCR per sample differed, chiefly owing to small differences in pooled library volume.

The CDR3 totals 12 residues. V lost 0 bases and J 7 bases, leaving 2 bases between the germline ends. Germline V gene lookup returns CDR1 SGHRS and CDR2 YFSETQ. Per the original data handling: A per-sample median of around 100,000 TCRs was observed, with a range of about 20,000 to 700,000. TCRdb reanalysed the RACE reads using MiXCR and keeps one entry per CDR3 protein. The V and J calls here are based on TCRdb, not the publication. The sample records 60,000 to 90,000 distinct CDR3 sequences, over 6.5% being singletons. Study results and limitations: Once DPC sensitization occurred, TCRs above 1 in 1000 frequency showed no change.

The clonotype originates from a female donor in good health. Some clones in this sample may be carry-over from other donors' samples. Sequences were obtained from whole blood. The rearrangement links TRBV5-1 to TRBJ1-6; D remains unclear. The CDR3 protein is CASSLANSPLHF. In DNA form, the CDR3 reads TGCGCCAGCAGCTTGGCCAATTCACCCCTCCACTTT.